This section outlines one TCR beta chain sequence together with its context. The antigen remains unidentified. This sample is drawn from a study of T-cell reconstitution after alpha-beta-depleted transplantation in children. Findings and limits, study-wide: T-cell numbers and diversity one year post-transplant derived largely from freshly generated T cells.

Unique molecular identifiers were used to barcode this TCRbeta library. One entry per CDR3 protein results from TCRdb running MiXCR on the PCR reads. In the table there are 500,000 to 750,000 distinct CDR3 sequences, 25% to 30% of which are singletons. The CDR3 length is 15 residues. The J segment lost 0 bases and the V segment lost 8 bases, leaving 10 bases of the junction unmatched. Per the germline V gene, CDR1 is MNHNS and CDR2 is SASEGT. The clonotype originates from a boy younger than two with Wiskott-Aldrich syndrome, due to receive a stem cell transplant. The rearrangement uses TRBV6-1 and TRBJ2-7; 7 bases are a match to TRBD1. This specimen consisted of PBMCs, obtained before TCRalphabeta/CD19-depleted stem cell transplant. CDR3 DNA sequence: TGTGCCAGCGGAGAGAACAGGGGTCGCTCCTACGAGCAGTACTTC. Amino acid sequence: CASGENRGRSYEQYF.